A single sample is the source of the 14 T cell receptor beta chains below, sequenced in a study of T cell responses to AZD1222 COVID-19 vaccine. TCRdb's table, derived via immunoSEQ multiplex PCR, lists solely in-frame clones and lacks some. The sample records 70,000 to 100,000 clones, about 94% being singletons. Specimen: peripheral blood, collected 28 days after the second AZD1222 dose. The receptors stem from an adult who received the AZD1222 COVID-19 vaccine.

This chain uses TRBV4-2 with TRBJ1-5; D is uncertain. The CDR3 loop spans 16 amino acids. Germline-derived CDR1 and CDR2 are LGHNA and YNFKEQ. Trimming left V 3 bases short and J 0 bases short, with 12 bases between. CDR3 sequence: CASSHPDRDSNQPQHF. As DNA, the CDR3 is TGTGCCAGCAGCCATCCCGACCGCGATAGCAATCAGCCCCAGCATTTT.

The chain combines TRBV30 with TRBJ2-2; D possibly uses TRBD1 or TRBD2 (5 bases each). The germline gives CDR1 GTSNPN, CDR2 SVGIG (reference sequence). This CDR3 region has 10 residues. Trimming left V 5 bases short and J 7 bases short, with 5 bases between. Here the CDR3 reads CAWGGGELFF. The DNA of the CDR3 is TGTGCCTGGGGGGGCGGGGAGCTGTTTTTT.

A few counts support this clone. The chain couples TRBV9 to TRBJ1-6; D is uncertain. This CDR3 has 14 amino acids. The germline CDR1 and CDR2 sequences are SGDLS and YYNGEE. V shed 0 bases and J shed 9 bases, with 10 bases lying between them. The CDR3 protein is CASSVAPLGSPLHF. The CDR3 nucleotides read TGTGCCAGCAGCGTAGCCCCCTTGGGTTCACCCCTCCACTTT. The entire variable domain, with the rest obtained from reference TRBV9 and TRBJ1-6, is as follows: DSGVTQTPKHLITATGQRVTLRCSPRSGDLSVYWYQQSLDQGLQFLIQYYNGEERAKGNILERFSAQQFPDLHSELNLSSLELGDSALYFCASSVAPLGSPLHFGNGTRLTVT.

J is TRBJ1-2 and V is TRBV5-4, with a weak D call TRBD1 (5 bases). Trimming stripped 5 bases from V and 5 bases from J, with 13 bases between. The CDR3 has 13 amino acids. Germline V lookup: CDR1 SGHNT, CDR2 YYREEE (reference sequence). In DNA form, the CDR3 reads TGTGCCAGCAGTACCGGGGCTGAATATGGCTACACCTTC. As protein: CASSTGAEYGYTF.

The J gene is TRBJ2-3, the V gene TRBV25-1, with 9 bases matching TRBD2. The CDR3 is 16 amino acids. V lost 5 bases, J lost 3 bases, and 9 bases stayed unmatched. Germline CDR1 reads MGHDK; CDR2 reads SYGVNS. The CDR3 DNA follows: TGTGCCAGCAGTCTTGGGCGGGGGGGCCCGACAGATACGCAGTATTTT. This sequence encodes CASSLGRGGPTDTQYF. Filled out from reference TRBV25-1 and TRBJ2-3, the complete variable domain reads EADIYQTPRYLVIGTGKKITLECSQTMGHDKMYWYQQDPGMELHLIHYSYGVNSTEKGDLSSESTVSRIRTEHFPLTLESARPSHTSQYLCASSLGRGGPTDTQYFGPGTRLTVL.

Points on this clone: This same CDR3 is encoded by further DNA sequences in the sample. The CDR3 sequence: CASSLSNEQFF. As DNA, the CDR3 is TGTGCCAGCAGTTTATCCAATGAGCAGTTCTTC. The chain employs TRBV28 and TRBJ2-1; D is undetermined. The CDR3 runs to 11 residues. V shed 1 base and J shed 6 bases, with 1 base lying between them. Germline V CDR1 and CDR2: MDHEN, SYDVKM.

This clone was picked up one time. V and J are TRBV7-9 and TRBJ1-4; possible D gene TRBD1, 6 bases. The germline V gene has CDR1 SEHNR and CDR2 FQNEAQ (reference sequence). CDR3 length equals 16 residues. V shed 0 bases and J shed 5 bases, with 13 bases lying between them. The CDR3 here is CASSLAAGQGNEKLFF. The CDR3 DNA reads as TGTGCCAGCAGCTTAGCGGCGGGGCAGGGGAATGAAAAACTGTTTTTT.

V is TRBV7-2 and J is TRBJ1-2; TRBD1 agrees at 8 bases. The CDR3 spans 15 residues. CDR1 is SGHTA and CDR2 is FQGNSA in the germline V gene. Germline trimming cut 5 bases from V and 8 bases from J; bases unmatched to any gene: 13. CDR3 DNA: TGTGCCAGCAGCGCGGGGAACAGGGGGTTAGAGGGCTACACCTTC. Amino acid sequence: CASSAGNRGLEGYTF.

The chain has TRBV4-3 and TRBJ1-4, with D maybe TRBD1 (6 bases). In germline, CDR1 is LGHNA, CDR2 YSLEER. The V and J ends lost 3 bases and 8 bases respectively, with 16 bases between them. This CDR3 has 15 residues. CDR3 amino acids: CASSHSPSGVEKLFF. The CDR3 coding sequence is TGCGCCAGCAGCCATTCGCCGTCAGGGGTAGAAAAACTGTTTTTT.

V gene TRBV30 combines with J gene TRBJ2-1; 9 nucleotides agree with TRBD1. The CDR3 consists of 18 residues. The germline V gene has CDR1 GTSNPN and CDR2 SVGIG (reference sequence). Trimming cost V 1 base and J 5 bases; bases outside gene matches: 15. The DNA for the CDR3 is TGTGCCTGGAGTGGACGACAGGGGGACCGAGTACTCCACAATGAGCAGTTCTTC. It translates to CAWSGRQGDRVLHNEQFF.

V usage is TRBV6-5 and J usage is TRBJ1-2, with D possibly being TRBD1 (5 bases). The CDR3 totals 14 residues. Trimming left V 7 bases short and J 8 bases short, with 20 bases between. Germline values: CDR1 MNHEY, CDR2 SVGAGI. Here the CDR3 reads CASMLQGDTWGYTF. The DNA for the CDR3 is TGTGCCAGCATGCTTCAAGGGGATACTTGGGGCTACACCTTC.

This chain connects TRBV6-2 or TRBV6-3 to TRBJ1-2, with no clear D. The germline V and J ends were trimmed by 0 bases and 5 bases, with 4 bases remaining between them. This CDR3 spans 12 amino acids. Germline CDR1 is MNHEY and CDR2 is SVGEGT. The CDR3 region is CASSYSGYGYTF. The CDR3 DNA reads TGTGCCAGCAGTTACTCAGGGTATGGCTACACCTTC.

The rearrangement links TRBV15 to TRBJ2-7; D might be TRBD1 (6 bases). The length of the CDR3 is 14 residues. The V gene's germline CDR1 is LNHNV and CDR2 YYDKDF (reference sequence). Trimming removed 1 base at V and 2 bases at J, with 9 bases between. The CDR3 nucleotides are TGTGCCACCAGCAGAGGGACAGCGACCTACGAGCAGTACTTC. Encoded protein: CATSRGTATYEQYF.

The J gene is TRBJ2-5, the V gene TRBV3-1 (or the pseudogene TRBV3-2); 8 bases agree with TRBD2. V lost 5 bases and J lost 2; bases outside the gene matches: 7. This CDR3 spans 15 amino acids. Per the germline V gene, CDR1 is LGHDT and CDR2 is YNNKEL (reference sequence). DNA for the CDR3: TGTGCCAGCAGCTCCGGGACTAGGGCTCAAGAGACCCAGTACTTC. Its protein product is CASSSGTRAQETQYF.